This TCR beta chain came from a study of T cell repertoires in cytomegalovirus infection. Study as a whole: HLA-B-restricted CMV epitopes that are well studied, plus recently identified HLA-C-restricted ones, were used by the study. General study results and limits: The response measured ex vivo was dominated by TCR beta clonotypes (HLA-C-restricted and CMV-specific).

As regards this clonotype: The target antigen is unknown.

Germline lookup yields CDR1 SGHTA and CDR2 FQGNSA. CDR3 length equals 14 residues. V trimming: 3 bases; J trimming: 5 bases; junction bases outside the gene matches: 6. TCRdb processed the reads anew with MiXCR; each CDR3 protein has one entry. The sample holds approximately 470,000 distinct CDR3 sequences, approximately 46% seen once. The chain is built from TRBV7-2 and TRBJ2-5; 7 bases fit TRBD2. The sample consisted of cultured PBMCs, taken from culture after CMV antigen stimulation. The clonotype comes from a human donor in good health (CMV status not recorded). Some clones in this sample may be carry-over from other donors' samples. DNA for the CDR3: TGTGCCAGCAGCTTGGCGGGAGATGGGGAGACCCAGTACTTC. Its translation: CASSLAGDGETQYF.